This entry lists 10 T cell receptor gamma chains sequenced from one sample in a study of Vδ1+ human thymocytes. Their recognized antigens are unknown. Study conclusions and caveats: Thymic TRG and TRD repertoires appeared highly polyclonal.

Sequences come from RNA converted to cDNA by reverse transcription. The CDR3 regions were amplified by multiplex PCR from V-gene primers to a constant-region primer. TCRdb made new clone calls on the multiplex PCR reads using CATT. The sample holds tens of thousands of gamma-chain clones, roughly 20% seen once. The source material was Vdelta1+ gamma-delta thymocytes from the thymus. The sample's subset: FACS-sorted CD3+ TCRalphabeta- TCRVdelta1+ TCRVdelta2- thymocytes. Receptors were obtained from a boy in the first two years of life who had congenital heart surgery.

The chain combines TRGV4 with TRGJP2. This CDR3 comprises 14 residues. V lost 3 bases, J lost 4 bases, and 5 bases stayed unmatched. Germline V gene data show CDR1 as EGSTGY and CDR2 as YDSYTSSV. In DNA form, the CDR3 reads TGTGCCACCTGGGATCCGGCTAGTGATTGGATCAAGACGTTT. Translating gives CATWDPASDWIKTF.

This clone was counted a few times. The chain carries TRGV9 and TRGJ1 or TRGJ2. Trimming at V came to 1 base and at J to 0 bases, leaving 9 bases not matched to a gene. The V gene's germline CDR1 is GITISATS and CDR2 ISYDGTV (reference sequence). This CDR3 contains 16 residues. The CDR3 reads CALWEVIKANYYKKLF. The DNA for the CDR3 is TGTGCCTTGTGGGAGGTAATCAAAGCGAATTATTATAAGAAACTCTTT.

This clone was picked up a small number of times. The genes are TRGV9 and TRGJ1 or TRGJ2. V lost 2 bases and J lost 0; bases outside the gene matches: 7. Germline V lookup: CDR1 GITISATS, CDR2 ISYDGTV (reference sequence). The CDR3 extends over 15 amino acids. The CDR3 coding sequence is TGTGCCTTGTGGGAGGCTTTTCTGAATTATTATAAGAAACTCTTT. It is translated as CALWEAFLNYYKKLF.

The chain combines TRGV5 with TRGJ1 or TRGJ2. The trim removed 0 bases at V and 3 bases at J, leaving 5 bases unmatched. From germline, CDR1 is VINAFY and CDR2 YDVSNSKD. The CDR3 extends over 14 amino acids. CDR3 coding DNA: TGTGCCACCTGGGACAGGACGACTTATTATAAGAAACTCTTT. Residues: CATWDRTTYYKKLF.

The chain carries TRGV2 and TRGJ1 or TRGJ2. This CDR3 spans 12 amino acids. V dropped 2 bases and J dropped 8; count of bases not matched to a gene: 6. Germline V gene lookup returns CDR1 EGSNGY and CDR2 YDSYNSKV. The CDR3 protein is CATWDVYHKKLF. DNA of the CDR3: TGTGCCACCTGGGACGTGTACCATAAGAAACTCTTT.

This clone has only a few counts. The rearrangement uses TRGV2 and TRGJP1. Germline loops: CDR1 EGSNGY, CDR2 YDSYNSKV. V trimming: 7 bases; J trimming: 5 bases; junction bases outside the gene matches: 7. The CDR3 sequence is 13 residues long. The CDR3, as DNA: TGTGCCACCTGCCCGGAAACTGGTTGGTTCAAGATATTT. Translated, it gives CATCPETGWFKIF.

In this sample, this clone turned up a few times. A much larger clone sits a single nucleotide away, making a read error possible. The chain joins TRGV9 to TRGJ1 or TRGJ2. Trimming took 0 bases from V and 7 from J; bases not matched to a gene: 6. Germline assignment: CDR1 GITISATS and CDR2 ISYDGTV (reference sequence). This CDR3 is 13 amino acids long. Written as DNA, the CDR3 is TGTGCCTTGTGGGAGGTGCAGGAATATAAGAAACTCTTT. It encodes CALWEVQEYKKLF.

This clone was picked up a small number of times. V is TRGV4 and J is TRGJ1 or TRGJ2. Unmatched junction bases numbered 8, after V lost 2 bases and J lost 7 bases. The V gene's germline CDR1 is EGSTGY and CDR2 YDSYTSSV. The CDR3 is 13 amino acids. This chain's CDR3 is CATWDENPYKKLF. CDR3 coding DNA: TGTGCCACCTGGGATGAAAATCCGTATAAGAAACTCTTT.

The chain combines TRGV2 with TRGJ1 or TRGJ2. The ends lost 4 bases at V and 9 bases at J; junction bases unmatched: 12. Germline V gene lookup returns CDR1 EGSNGY and CDR2 YDSYNSKV. The CDR3 runs 13 residues. DNA for the CDR3: TGTGCCACCTGGGAAAGAGAGAGTTTTAAGAAACTCTTT. Amino acid sequence: CATWERESFKKLF.

This rearrangement joins TRGV3 to TRGJ1 or TRGJ2. The length of the CDR3 is 14 residues. Germline V CDR1 and CDR2: VTNTFY, YDVSTARD (reference sequence). V lost 0 bases to trimming and J lost 5 bases; unmatched junction nucleotides: 7. CDR3 residues: CATWDRLLDYKKLF. The CDR3 DNA sequence: TGTGCCACCTGGGACAGGCTTCTAGATTATAAGAAACTCTTT.